The clone carrying this T cell receptor (gamma chain) was seen a handful of times. What it recognizes is unknown. This probably arose from a read error, given a far larger clone one base away. This CDR3 is built from 15 residues. Germline V gene lookup returns CDR1 GITISATS and CDR2 ISYDGTV (reference sequence). V gave up 6 bases and J gave up 4 bases; unmatched junction bases: 15. The sample originates from a study of gammadelta T cells in human blood. General study results and limits: Right after birth, innate γδ T cells reportedly expanded polyclonally after microbial exposure.

TCRdb reran clone calling via CATT on the RT-PCR reads. The sample gives almost 200 gamma-chain clones, approximately 57% of which show up once; over 35% is in the top ten. The TCR sequence derives from a human donor. The source material was Vgamma9Vdelta2 gamma-delta T cells from adult blood. The chain employs TRGV9 and TRGJ1 or TRGJ2. In DNA form, the CDR3 reads TGTGCCTTGTGGACGACAACCAAGAAATATTATAAGAAACTCTTT. This codes for CALWTTTKKYYKKLF.